This T cell receptor beta chain was obtained from a study of sequential checkpoint blockade in melanoma. Clones were sequenced by immunoSEQ multiplex PCR, and TCRdb holds only the in-frame ones, with some missing. There are over 25,000 clones in the sample; roughly 77% occur only once, and roughly 13% lies in the top ten. The CDR3 spans 20 residues. Losses at the gene ends were 3 bases for V and 0 bases for J; bases not matched to a gene: 18. Germline loops: CDR1 SGDLS, CDR2 YYNGEE. Specified treatment: randomized to nivolumab then ipilimumab (arm A) or the reverse (arm B). Patients had received no earlier DNA-damaging chemotherapy. Live CD3+CD8+ CD19− CD56− cells were sorted from PBMCs.

The receptor was isolated from a human donor with melanoma. The sequences come from CD8+ T cells sorted from blood (inferred from file names), collected from a patient given nivolumab and ipilimumab in sequence. The rearrangement links TRBV9 to TRBJ2-1; 7 bases match TRBD2. The CDR3 loop is CASSGDPGLQEKGSYNEQFF. The CDR3 DNA sequence: TGTGCCAGCAGCGGTGATCCGGGACTACAAGAAAAAGGCTCCTACAATGAGCAGTTCTTC. The full variable domain, with the rest looked up from reference TRBV9 and TRBJ2-1, is DSGVTQTPKHLITATGQRVTLRCSPRSGDLSVYWYQQSLDQGLQFLIQYYNGEERAKGNILERFSAQQFPDLHSELNLSSLELGDSALYFCASSGDPGLQEKGSYNEQFFGPGTRLTVL.